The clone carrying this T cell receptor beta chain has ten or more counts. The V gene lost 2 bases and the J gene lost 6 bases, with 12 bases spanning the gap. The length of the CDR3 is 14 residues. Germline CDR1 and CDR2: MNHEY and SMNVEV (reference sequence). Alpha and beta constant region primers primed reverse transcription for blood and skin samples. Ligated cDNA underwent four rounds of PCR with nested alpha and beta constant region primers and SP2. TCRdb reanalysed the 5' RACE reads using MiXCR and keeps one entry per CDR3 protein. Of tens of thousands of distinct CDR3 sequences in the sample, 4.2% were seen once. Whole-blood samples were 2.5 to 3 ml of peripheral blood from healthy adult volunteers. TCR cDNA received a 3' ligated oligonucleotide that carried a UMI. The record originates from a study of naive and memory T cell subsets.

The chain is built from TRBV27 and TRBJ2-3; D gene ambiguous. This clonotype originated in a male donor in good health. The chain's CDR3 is CASSLNIGSDTQYF. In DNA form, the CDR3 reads TGTGCCAGCAGTTTAAACATCGGGTCGGATACGCAGTATTTT.